This T cell receptor (beta chain) was identified in a study of regulatory T cells in long-lasting Graves disease. Study-wide results and limits: Thyroid tissue was not sampled; only peripheral blood was.

Time point given: persistent/refractory GD, antithyroid drugs over 5 years with positive TRAb. Construction of the TCR library relied on RNA isolated from PBMCs. This clonotype was recorded a few times. The antigen remains unidentified. In building TCR beta libraries, iRepertoire HTBI primers were used together with Arm-PCR of CDR3 regions. Each CDR3 protein is one row after TCRdb ran MiXCR on the multiplex PCR reads. The sample includes 450,000 or so distinct CDR3 sequences, less than 25% of them seen just once. The CDR3 runs 14 residues. V was shortened by 4 bases and J by 7 bases, with 19 bases between the two germline ends. Germline loops: CDR1 DFQATT, CDR2 SNEGSKA (reference sequence).

The sequences come from peripheral blood mononuclear cells (PBMCs), collected when the disease was refractory, from a patient treated with antithyroid drugs. The clonotype comes from a female donor with Graves disease. The chain has TRBV20-1 and TRBJ2-5, with D possibly being TRBD2 (6 bases). The CDR3, as DNA: TGCAGTGCTACCCTCATGGGGGGAATCGGGACCCAGTACTTC. This gives the protein CSATLMGGIGTQYF.